This T cell receptor beta chain was identified during a study of control samples from healthy donors and cancer patients. The V and J ends lost 4 bases and 4 bases respectively, with 10 bases between them. This CDR3 is 13 amino acids long. Only in-frame clones appear in the TCRdb table, and some are missing; sequencing was by immunoSEQ multiplex PCR. The data contain about 19,000 clones, 80% to 85% of them seen just once; the ten biggest clones take up 25% to 30%. V usage is TRBV12-3 or TRBV12-4 and J usage is TRBJ1-2, with D possibly matching TRBD1 (6 bases). The sample taken for sequencing was PBMCs. The receptor was isolated from a woman in her 70s with lung cancer. CDR3 in amino acids: CASSWDKIYGYTF. The CDR3 coding sequence is TGTGCCAGCAGTTGGGACAAGATCTATGGCTACACCTTC.